A selection of T cell receptor beta chains follows, all from one sample in a study of somatic mutations in cytotoxic T cells in rheumatoid arthritis. Only in-frame clones appear in the TCRdb table, and some are missing; sequencing was by immunoSEQ multiplex PCR. The sample holds 15,000 to 20,000 clones, roughly 86% seen once. Specimen: CD8+ T cells sorted from blood. These receptors all stem from a woman in her forties or fifties with rheumatoid arthritis. Each CDR3 is given with its conserved first and last residue. The D gene is left open where the match is weak. Only part of the rows carry a size: once, few, many, or a class if the clone is expanded.

J gene: TRBJ1-1
clone size: -
D gene: -
V gene: TRBV14
CDR3 DNA: TGTGCCAGCAGCCAAGGGGGAACCCCCGAAGCTTTCTTT
CDR3 protein: CASSQGGTPEAFF

J gene: TRBJ1-2
clone size: -
D gene: -
V gene: TRBV11-2
CDR3 DNA: TGTGCCAGCAGCCAAGACTTCGGGAACTATGGCTACACCTTC
CDR3 protein: CASSQDFGNYGYTF

J gene: TRBJ1-1
clone size: -
D gene: -
V gene: TRBV7-9
CDR3 DNA: TGTGCCAGCAGCTTAGGGGGAGGGGCTATACAGAATTTCTTT
CDR3 protein: CASSLGGGAIQNFF

J gene: TRBJ2-3
clone size: -
D gene: -
V gene: TRBV6-1
CDR3 DNA: TGTGCCAGCAGTGAAGCGGGTCCGGATACGCAGTATTTT
CDR3 protein: CASSEAGPDTQYF

J gene: TRBJ2-3
clone size: -
D gene: -
V gene: TRBV14
CDR3 DNA: TGTGCCAGCAGCCACCGCCGGGAAGCCGAAGGCACAGATACGCAGTATTTT
CDR3 protein: CASSHRREAEGTDTQYF

J gene: TRBJ2-5
clone size: -
D gene: -
V gene: TRBV25-1
CDR3 DNA: TGTGCCAGCAGTGAACTCAGAGCCGGAGAGACCCAGTACTTC
CDR3 protein: CASSELRAGETQYF

J gene: TRBJ2-7
clone size: once
D gene: TRBD2
V gene: TRBV13
CDR3 DNA: TGTGCCAGCAGCTTTAGCGGGAGATACTACGAGCAGTACTTC
CDR3 protein: CASSFSGRYYEQYF

J gene: TRBJ2-1
clone size: -
D gene: TRBD2
V gene: TRBV7-6
CDR3 DNA: TGTGCCAGCAGCGCGACTAGCGGGAGATACGATGAGCAGTTCTTC
CDR3 protein: CASSATSGRYDEQFF

J gene: TRBJ1-2
clone size: -
D gene: -
V gene: TRBV23-1
CDR3 DNA: TGCGCCAGCAAAGGGTGCAACTATGGCTACACCTTC
CDR3 protein: CASKGCNYGYTF

J gene: TRBJ2-1
clone size: -
D gene: -
V gene: TRBV9
CDR3 DNA: TGTGCCAGCAGCGTAGATGATCTGGGGGATGAGCAGTTCTTC
CDR3 protein: CASSVDDLGDEQFF

J gene: TRBJ1-1
clone size: -
D gene: -
V gene: TRBV30
CDR3 DNA: TGTGCCTGGAGTGTACACGGAGGGGCTGAAGCTTTCTTT
CDR3 protein: CAWSVHGGAEAFF

J gene: TRBJ2-7
clone size: -
D gene: -
V gene: TRBV2
CDR3 DNA: TGTGCCAGCGGAGAACTAGGGGTCTACGAGCAGTACTTC
CDR3 protein: CASGELGVYEQYF

J gene: TRBJ1-5
clone size: -
D gene: -
V gene: TRBV28
CDR3 DNA: TGTGCCAGCAGTTTAGGTAGGAGTAGCAATCAGCCCCAGCATTTT
CDR3 protein: CASSLGRSSNQPQHF

J gene: TRBJ2-2
clone size: -
D gene: -
V gene: TRBV9
CDR3 DNA: TGTGCCAGCAGCGTAGACGGGTTTACCGGGGAGCTGTTTTTT
CDR3 protein: CASSVDGFTGELFF

J gene: TRBJ2-1
clone size: -
D gene: -
V gene: TRBV27
CDR3 DNA: TGTGCCAGCAGTCCCAGCTCCGGGACAACCTACAATGAGCAGTTCTTC
CDR3 protein: CASSPSSGTTYNEQFF

J gene: TRBJ1-2
clone size: -
D gene: -
V gene: TRBV30
CDR3 DNA: TGTGCCTGGTCCCCGACAGATCGCTATGGCTACACCTTC
CDR3 protein: CAWSPTDRYGYTF

J gene: TRBJ2-2
clone size: -
D gene: -
V gene: TRBV29-1
CDR3 DNA: TGCAGCGTTAGGAACACCGGGGAGCTGTTTTTT
CDR3 protein: CSVRNTGELFF

J gene: TRBJ1-1
clone size: -
D gene: TRBD1
V gene: TRBV19
CDR3 DNA: TGTGCCACCGGACAGGGGTTAGGGAGAACTGAAGCTTTCTTT
CDR3 protein: CATGQGLGRTEAFF

J gene: TRBJ2-5
clone size: -
D gene: -
V gene: TRBV14
CDR3 DNA: TGTGCCAGCAGCCCTAAGGGGTTAAGAGAGACCCAGTACTTC
CDR3 protein: CASSPKGLRETQYF

J gene: TRBJ2-5
clone size: -
D gene: TRBD2
V gene: TRBV5-1
CDR3 DNA: TGCGCCAGCAGAAGTAGCGGGGGGGCCGGGGAGACCCAGTACTTC
CDR3 protein: CASRSSGGAGETQYF

J gene: TRBJ1-2
clone size: -
D gene: -
V gene: TRBV27
CDR3 DNA: TGTGCCAGCAGTCTCACCCATCCTAACTATGGCTACACCTTC
CDR3 protein: CASSLTHPNYGYTF

J gene: TRBJ1-1
clone size: -
D gene: -
V gene: TRBV29-1
CDR3 DNA: TGCAGCGTTGAGTCCGTCCTGAACACTGAAGCTTTCTTT
CDR3 protein: CSVESVLNTEAFF

J gene: TRBJ2-2
clone size: -
D gene: TRBD2
V gene: TRBV30
CDR3 DNA: TGTGCCTGGAGTGTAGAGCTAGCGGGGGCCGGGGAGCTGTTTTTT
CDR3 protein: CAWSVELAGAGELFF

J gene: TRBJ2-1
clone size: -
D gene: TRBD2
V gene: TRBV14
CDR3 DNA: TGTGCCAGCAGCCCCGACCTAGCGGCCTCTGGGAATGAGCAGTTCTTC
CDR3 protein: CASSPDLAASGNEQFF

J gene: TRBJ1-3
clone size: once
D gene: TRBD1
V gene: TRBV7-9
CDR3 DNA: TGTGCCAGCAGCAAACCCACCGGGACAGACGGAAACACCATATATTTT
CDR3 protein: CASSKPTGTDGNTIYF

J gene: TRBJ2-2
clone size: once
D gene: TRBD1
V gene: TRBV2
CDR3 DNA: TGTGCCAGCAGCCCCAGGGGGCAGAACACCGGGGAGCTGTTTTTT
CDR3 protein: CASSPRGQNTGELFF

J gene: TRBJ2-1
clone size: -
D gene: TRBD1
V gene: TRBV5-1
CDR3 DNA: TGCGCCAGCAGCTTGAAACAGGGGGCTGGTAATGAGCAGTTCTTC
CDR3 protein: CASSLKQGAGNEQFF

J gene: TRBJ2-4
clone size: -
D gene: TRBD2
V gene: TRBV7-7
CDR3 DNA: TGTGCTAGCAGCCCTAGCGGGTGGAATTGTAACATTCAGTACTTC
CDR3 protein: CASSPSGWNCNIQYF

J gene: TRBJ2-5
clone size: -
D gene: -
V gene: TRBV7-9
CDR3 DNA: TGTGCCAGCAGCCCCCTCGGCCGGCAAGAGACCCAGTACTTC
CDR3 protein: CASSPLGRQETQYF

J gene: TRBJ1-1
clone size: -
D gene: TRBD1
V gene: TRBV19
CDR3 DNA: TGTGCCAGTAGTATCTTGACAGGGGAGAACACTGAAGCTTTCTTT
CDR3 protein: CASSILTGENTEAFF

J gene: TRBJ2-5
clone size: -
D gene: TRBD1
V gene: TRBV7-9
CDR3 DNA: TGTGCCAGCAGCCAGACACCGGGACAGGGGGCGGAGACCCAGTACTTC
CDR3 protein: CASSQTPGQGAETQYF

J gene: TRBJ2-7
clone size: -
D gene: -
V gene: TRBV7-9
CDR3 DNA: TGTGCCAGCAGCTTTTCCGTCCGATCAACAGGGGGGGACGAGCAGTACTTC
CDR3 protein: CASSFSVRSTGGDEQYF

J gene: TRBJ2-7
clone size: -
D gene: -
V gene: TRBV4-1
CDR3 DNA: TGCGCCAGCAGCCAAGGGGCAGGGCCTGTCCACGAGCAGTACTTC
CDR3 protein: CASSQGAGPVHEQYF

J gene: TRBJ2-7
clone size: -
D gene: TRBD1
V gene: TRBV27
CDR3 DNA: TGTGCCAGCAGTTTCCTCGGGACAGGGGACTCCTACGAGCAGTACTTC
CDR3 protein: CASSFLGTGDSYEQYF

J gene: TRBJ1-1
clone size: -
D gene: TRBD1
V gene: TRBV7-9
CDR3 DNA: TGTGCCAGCAGCTTATTGGACAGGGGGATAGGTACTGAAGCTTTCTTT
CDR3 protein: CASSLLDRGIGTEAFF

J gene: TRBJ2-7
clone size: -
D gene: -
V gene: TRBV5-6
CDR3 DNA: TGTGCCAGCAGCTTGGAAAGCTACGAGCAGTACTTC
CDR3 protein: CASSLESYEQYF